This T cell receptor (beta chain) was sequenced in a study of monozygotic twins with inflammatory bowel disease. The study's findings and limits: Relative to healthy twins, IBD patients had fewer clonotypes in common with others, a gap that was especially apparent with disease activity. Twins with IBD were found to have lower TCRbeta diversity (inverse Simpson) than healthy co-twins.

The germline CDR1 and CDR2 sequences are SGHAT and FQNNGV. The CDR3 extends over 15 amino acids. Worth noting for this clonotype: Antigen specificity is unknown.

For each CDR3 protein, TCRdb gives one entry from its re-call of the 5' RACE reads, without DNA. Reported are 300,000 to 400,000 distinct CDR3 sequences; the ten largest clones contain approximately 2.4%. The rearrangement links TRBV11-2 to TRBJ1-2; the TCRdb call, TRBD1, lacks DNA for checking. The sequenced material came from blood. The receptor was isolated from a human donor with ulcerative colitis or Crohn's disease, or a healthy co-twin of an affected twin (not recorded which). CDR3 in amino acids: CASSLSLGVDYGYTF.